This T cell receptor (beta chain) comes out of a study of T cells expressing NK-cell markers. TCRdb re-called the 5' RACE reads and shows each CDR3 protein once, DNA omitted. The repertoire shows hundreds of thousands of distinct CDR3 sequences; the top ten hold approximately 7%. This CDR3 has 18 residues. The chain couples TRBV12-3 or TRBV12-4 to TRBJ2-3; TCRdb's D gene call, TRBD1, goes unchecked for lack of DNA. The clonotype comes from a woman between 18 and 69 years old in good health. The sequencing sample was made of blood T cells: a sorted CD56 or NKG2C T cell subset, CD4+ or CD8+ T cells, or bulk PBMC T cells (not recorded which). The CDR3 spells CASSLERAAGTVTDTQYF.